This entry lists 23 T cell receptor beta chains sequenced from one sample in a study of CD8 T cells in ankylosing spondylitis. In TCRdb, the 5' RACE reads were re-called with MiXCR into one record per CDR3 protein. The table records tens of thousands of distinct CDR3 sequences, roughly 30% of them present only once. Material for sequencing was blood, either unsorted or a sorted T cell fraction (not recorded which). These TCRs come from a male donor with ankylosing spondylitis or in good health (not recorded which).

The chain carries TRBV14 and TRBJ2-7; D is undetermined. With 1 base removed from V and 5 bases from J, the gap between germline ends came to 12 bases. The CDR3 extends over 14 amino acids. Germline assignment: CDR1 SGHDN and CDR2 FVKESK. DNA of the CDR3: TGTGCCAGCAGCCAAGGGTACGCGGTCGACGAGCAGTACTTC. Translated: CASSQGYAVDEQYF.

The chain uses TRBV4-1 and TRBJ1-3, with 7 bases that match TRBD1. V lost 0 bases to trimming and J lost 1 base; unmatched junction nucleotides: 3. This CDR3 contains 16 residues. From germline, CDR1 is MGHRA and CDR2 YSYEKL. The CDR3 loop is CASSQDDRESGNTIYF. The CDR3 bases are TGCGCCAGCAGCCAAGACGACAGGGAATCTGGAAACACCATATATTTT.

The CDR3 loop reads CASKVAAMNTEAFF. CDR3 nucleotides: TGTGCCAGCAAGGTGGCGGCAATGAACACTGAAGCTTTCTTT. This chain uses TRBV5-5 with TRBJ1-1; no clear D. The CDR3 runs 14 residues. Trimming left V 6 bases short and J 0 bases short, with 12 bases between. CDR1 is SGHKS and CDR2 is YYEKEE in the germline V gene (reference sequence).

This clonotype occurred a few times. This chain links TRBV2 with TRBJ2-7; D tentatively fits TRBD1 or TRBD2 (5 bases each). V lost 8 bases to trimming and J lost 2 bases, with 16 bases between them. The CDR3 is made up of 14 amino acids. CDR1 SNHLY and CDR2 FYNNEI come from the germline V gene. Here the CDR3 reads CASGMGRGAYEQYV. The DNA of the CDR3 is TGTGCCAGCGGAATGGGCCGGGGCGCCTACGAGCAGTACGTC.

This clonotype was observed at least ten times. CDR3 nucleotides: TGCAGTGCTAGAGATGTGGTAGCGGGAGCGTACGAGCAGTACTTC. Translating gives CSARDVVAGAYEQYF. This chain connects TRBV20-1 to TRBJ2-7, with 9 nucleotides matching TRBD2. V lost 0 bases to trimming and J lost 4 bases; unmatched junction nucleotides: 7. This CDR3 has 15 amino acids. CDR1 is DFQATT and CDR2 is SNEGSKA in the germline V gene (reference sequence).

The chain combines TRBV5-1 with TRBJ2-2; 12 bases are shared with TRBD2. J gave up 7 bases and V 3 bases, and 4 bases lay outside the gene matches. CDR1 and CDR2 from the germline V gene are SGHRS and YFSETQ. The CDR3 extends over 15 amino acids. The CDR3 DNA reads TGCGCCAGCAGCTCCAGGACTAGCGGGGTCGGGGAGCTGTTTTTT. This sequence encodes CASSSRTSGVGELFF.

This clonotype was seen only a few times. The chain has TRBV9 and TRBJ2-3, with 12 bases that match TRBD2. The CDR3 loop spans 16 amino acids. The germline CDR1 and CDR2 sequences are SGDLS and YYNGEE. Trimming at V came to 3 bases and at J to 3 bases, leaving 5 bases not matched to a gene. The CDR3 region has the DNA TGTGCCAGCAGCGAACTAGCGGGAGGCCGTACAGATACGCAGTATTTT. It is translated as CASSELAGGRTDTQYF.

V and J are TRBV9 and TRBJ1-2; TRBD1 might be the D (6 bases). The V and J ends lost 4 bases and 4 bases respectively, with 11 bases between them. This CDR3 spans 13 amino acids. From germline, CDR1 is SGDLS and CDR2 YYNGEE. CDR3 sequence (DNA): TGTGCCAGCAGCTTTCCAGGGGCCTATGGCTACACCTTC. This codes for CASSFPGAYGYTF.

The chain combines TRBV12-3 or TRBV12-4 with TRBJ2-5; D is possibly TRBD2 (6 bases). Trimming left V 5 bases short and J 0 bases short, with 13 bases between. The CDR3 totals 15 residues. CDR3 in amino acids: CASSTLRDYQETQYF. In nucleotides, the CDR3 is TGTGCCAGCAGTACTCTCCGGGACTACCAAGAGACCCAGTACTTC.

The gene calls are TRBV20-1 and TRBJ2-3, with TRBD2 matching over 13 bases. This CDR3 is 17 amino acids long. The germline gives CDR1 DFQATT, CDR2 SNEGSKA (reference sequence). The junction had 14 bases not matched to a gene; V was cut back by 4 bases and J by 7 bases. The CDR3 DNA reads as TGCAGTGCTAACAGACTAGCGGGGGGCCCCATCGTAAATACGCAGTATTTT. Translation: CSANRLAGGPIVNTQYF.

This clonotype was found many times. V gene TRBV12-3 or TRBV12-4 combines with J gene TRBJ1-1; tentative D call: TRBD1 (6 bases). V shed 4 bases and J shed 1 base, with 19 bases lying between them. There are 17 residues in the CDR3. The CDR3 DNA sequence: TGTGCCAGCAGTTCACCCCGGGGGGGCAGGCCGAACACTGAAGCTTTCTTT. Translating it yields CASSSPRGGRPNTEAFF.

This clonotype has just a few counts. The chain carries TRBV5-1 and TRBJ2-7; D is uncertain. V was clipped by 2 bases and J by 0 bases, with 9 bases between them. This CDR3 comprises 14 residues. In germline, CDR1 is SGHRS, CDR2 YFSETQ. CDR3 nucleotides: TGCGCCAGCAGCTTTCAACCCACCTCCTACGAGCAGTACGTC. It encodes CASSFQPTSYEQYV.

The rearrangement uses TRBV4-1 and TRBJ2-1, with D perhaps matching TRBD2 (5 bases). V was shortened by 0 bases and J by 13 bases, with 13 bases between the two germline ends. Germline lookup yields CDR1 MGHRA and CDR2 YSYEKL. The CDR3 length is 13 residues. The CDR3 sequence is CASSQDGPGIQFF. CDR3 sequence (DNA): TGCGCCAGCAGCCAAGATGGGCCCGGGATACAGTTCTTC.

In this sample, this clonotype turned up many times. This chain connects TRBV7-2 to TRBJ2-2; D remains ambiguous. V gave up 5 bases and J gave up 4 bases, with 17 bases separating them. CDR3 size: 16 residues. Germline assignment: CDR1 SGHTA and CDR2 FQGNSA. The CDR3 DNA sequence: TGTGCCAGCAGCCCACCAGCCCTAGGGCCCACCGGGGAGCTGTTTTTT. This sequence encodes CASSPPALGPTGELFF.

Of note for this clonotype: One end of the junction is discordant with germline, which a read error may explain. The V gene is TRBV24-1, the J gene TRBJ2-3; no clear D gene. Germline CDR1 and CDR2: KGHDR and SFDVKD. CDR3 size: 13 residues. This CDR3 reads CATSDYKADTQYF. CDR3 coding DNA: TGTGCCACCAGCGATTATAAAGCTGATACGCAGTATTTT.

This clonotype came up a few times. The chain has TRBV29-1 and TRBJ1-5; weak D call: TRBD1 (6 bases). Trimming left V 6 bases short and J 0 bases short, with 12 bases between. This CDR3 has 14 amino acids. Germline values: CDR1 SQVTM, CDR2 ANQGSEA. The CDR3 DNA reads as TGCAGCGTACTCACAGGGACTAGCAATCAGCCCCAGCATTTT. Its protein is CSVLTGTSNQPQHF.

The gene calls are TRBV11-2 and TRBJ2-7; 8 bases align to TRBD1. Germline CDR1 is SGHAT and CDR2 is FQNNGV. Losses at the gene ends were 6 bases for V and 5 bases for J; bases not matched to a gene: 6. The CDR3 consists of 13 residues. The CDR3 loop is CASRDRGGDEQYF. The CDR3 coding sequence is TGTGCCAGCAGAGACAGGGGAGGAGACGAGCAGTACTTC.

V gene TRBV7-3 combines with J gene TRBJ2-6; D is unclear. CDR1 and CDR2 (germline): SGHTA, FQGTGA. V dropped 0 bases and J dropped 0 bases, with 9 bases sitting between them. The CDR3 totals 17 residues. The CDR3 spells CASSLTDGFSGANVLTF. In DNA form, the CDR3 reads TGTGCCAGCAGCTTAACGGACGGTTTCTCTGGGGCCAACGTCCTGACTTTC.

This clonotype was seen only a few times. The chain carries TRBV3-1 and TRBJ2-5; D unclear. In germline, CDR1 is LGHDT, CDR2 YNNKEL (reference sequence). The V and J ends lost 1 base and 10 bases respectively, with 10 bases between them. The CDR3 is made up of 12 amino acids. CDR3 coding DNA: TGTGCCAGCAGCCAAGTATCTCCGGGCCAGTACTTC. As protein: CASSQVSPGQYF.

This clonotype was picked up many times. V is TRBV5-5 and J is TRBJ2-5; D gene uncertain. Germline-derived CDR1 and CDR2 are SGHKS and YYEKEE (reference sequence). Trimming pared 2 bases from V and 5 bases from J, leaving 7 bases between. The CDR3 consists of 12 residues. CDR3 residues: CASSFVGETQYF. For the CDR3, the DNA is TGTGCCAGCAGCTTCGTGGGTGAGACCCAGTACTTC.

This clonotype was detected a few times. This rearrangement joins TRBV11-2 to TRBJ2-3; a possible D gene is TRBD2 (6 bases). CDR1 is SGHAT and CDR2 is FQNNGV in the germline V gene. There are 14 residues in the CDR3. The V and J ends lost 7 bases and 2 bases respectively, with 13 bases between them. The CDR3 DNA reads TGTGCCAGCAACCGCGGGGACTCCACAGATACGCAGTATTTT. Protein: CASNRGDSTDTQYF.

This chain links TRBV10-3 with TRBJ2-2; 8 bases map to TRBD1. Germline assignment: CDR1 ENHRY and CDR2 SYGVKD. V was pared by 8 bases and J by 2 bases, with 4 bases of the junction left unmatched. The CDR3 covers 14 residues. The CDR3 protein is CAIQDRANTGELFF. The CDR3, as DNA: TGTGCCATCCAGGACAGGGCCAACACCGGGGAGCTGTTTTTT.

This clonotype was found a few times. The chain couples TRBV20-1 to TRBJ2-2, with D perhaps assigned TRBD1 or TRBD2 (5 bases each). Per the germline V gene, CDR1 is DFQATT and CDR2 is SNEGSKA (reference sequence). Trimming shortened V by 6 bases and J by 4 bases, and 15 bases separated the two germline ends. There are 14 residues in the CDR3. The CDR3 loop is CSATGTPSTGELFF. CDR3 coding DNA: TGCAGTGCAACCGGGACCCCGAGCACCGGGGAGCTGTTTTTT.